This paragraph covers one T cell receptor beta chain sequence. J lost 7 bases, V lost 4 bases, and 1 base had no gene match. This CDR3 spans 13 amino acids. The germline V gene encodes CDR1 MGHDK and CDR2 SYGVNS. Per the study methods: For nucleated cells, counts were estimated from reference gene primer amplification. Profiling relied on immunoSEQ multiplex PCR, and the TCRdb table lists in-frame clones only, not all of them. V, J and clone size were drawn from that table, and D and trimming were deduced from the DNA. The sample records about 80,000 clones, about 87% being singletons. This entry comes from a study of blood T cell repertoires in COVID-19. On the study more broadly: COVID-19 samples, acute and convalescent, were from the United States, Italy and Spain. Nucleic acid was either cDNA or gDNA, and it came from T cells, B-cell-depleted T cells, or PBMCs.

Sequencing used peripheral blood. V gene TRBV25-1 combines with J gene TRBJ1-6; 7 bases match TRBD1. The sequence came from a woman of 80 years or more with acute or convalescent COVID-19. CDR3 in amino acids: CASSGTGNSPLHF. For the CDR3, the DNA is TGTGCCAGCAGTGGGACAGGCAATTCACCCCTCCACTTT.